This entry lists 13 T cell receptor beta chains sequenced from one sample in a study of a mutant IDH1 vaccine in newly diagnosed glioma. The antigens of these receptors remain unknown. Here immunoSEQ multiplex PCR was the method, and the copy in TCRdb shows in-frame clones only, minus some. The sample lists roughly 120,000 clones; almost 90% were seen once. Time point denoted: week 11, during vaccination. Topical imiquimod accompanied each vaccine dose, which consisted of 300 ug of mutant IDH1 20-mer peptide. Sequenced here: PBMCs, sampled from a glioma patient whose treatment included an IDH1 peptide vaccine. The receptor set was obtained from a woman aged 45-59 years with glioma.

The CDR3 DNA is TGCGCCAGCAGCTTCCACCCAGAAAAGACAAGCACCGGGGAGCTGTTTTTT. Residues: CASSFHPEKTSTGELFF. The chain is built from TRBV5-1 and TRBJ2-2; D uncertain. Germline CDR1 is SGHRS and CDR2 is YFSETQ. Trimming left V 2 bases short and J 4 bases short, with 18 bases between. The CDR3 spans 17 residues.

The chain couples TRBV28 to TRBJ2-3, with TRBD2 as a possible D gene (6 bases). The ends were cut back, 6 bases at V and 2 bases at J, with 12 bases in the middle. Per the germline V gene, CDR1 is MDHEN and CDR2 is SYDVKM. The CDR3 extends over 14 amino acids. In nucleotides, the CDR3 is TGTGCCAGCAGCCGGGACTCTTACACAGATACGCAGTATTTT. It codes for CASSRDSYTDTQYF.

This clone showed up just once. The rearrangement links TRBV10-2 to TRBJ1-5; D might be TRBD1 (5 bases). The CDR3 sequence is 13 residues long. Trimming pared 8 bases from V and 9 bases from J, leaving 17 bases between. The V gene's germline CDR1 is WSHSY and CDR2 SAAADI. The CDR3 region is CASGSRGLGPQHF. CDR3 sequence (DNA): TGCGCCAGCGGGTCGCGGGGGTTAGGGCCCCAGCATTTT.

The rearrangement joins TRBV5-1 to TRBJ2-7, with D perhaps matching TRBD2 (6 bases). The CDR3 is 14 amino acids. The V end lost 2 bases, the J end lost 4 bases, and 13 bases lay between the germline ends. Looked up from germline, CDR1 is SGHRS and CDR2 is YFSETQ. The CDR3 is CASSLGREVYEQYF. The CDR3 coding sequence is TGCGCCAGCAGCTTAGGCAGGGAGGTTTACGAGCAGTACTTC.

The chain joins TRBV10-1 to TRBJ2-3, with D tentatively TRBD2 (6 bases). Between the trimmed V and J ends, which lost 3 bases and 1 base, there was a span of 14 bases. This CDR3 comprises 16 residues. Germline-derived CDR1 and CDR2 are WNHNN and SYGVQD (reference sequence). The CDR3 nucleotides read TGCGCCAGCAGTGAACGCAGCGGGCCCCGCACAGATACGCAGTATTTT. Its protein is CASSERSGPRTDTQYF.

A single count supports this clone. V is TRBV27 and J is TRBJ1-2; possible D gene TRBD1, 6 bases. This CDR3 spans 15 amino acids. Between the trimmed V and J ends, which lost 5 bases and 3 bases, there was a span of 16 bases. Germline CDR1 reads MNHEY; CDR2 reads SMNVEV (reference sequence). CDR3 DNA sequence: TGTGCCAGCAGTGATGGGGGGGCGCCTGACTATGGCTACACCTTC. It specifies CASSDGGAPDYGYTF.

The rearrangement uses TRBV16 and TRBJ2-3; perhaps TRBD2 as D (5 bases). In germline, CDR1 is KGHSY, CDR2 FQNENV. There are 13 residues in the CDR3. V lost 0 bases to trimming and J lost 4 bases, with 5 bases between them. DNA for the CDR3: TGTGCCAGCAGCCAATCGAGGGCAGATACGCAGTATTTT. Translating it yields CASSQSRADTQYF.

This chain uses TRBV15 with TRBJ1-4, with 8 bases lining up with TRBD1. The junction had 9 bases not matched to a gene; V was cut back by 8 bases and J by 7 bases. The CDR3 runs 14 residues. The germline gives CDR1 LNHNV, CDR2 YYDKDF (reference sequence). CDR3 nucleotides: TGTGCCACCGGGACGGGACAGGATTTTGAAAAACTGTTTTTT. It is translated as CATGTGQDFEKLFF.

As for this clone: The junction differs from germline at one of its ends, possibly a read error. V usage is TRBV2 and J usage is TRBJ1-6; 7 nucleotides agree with TRBD1. From germline, CDR1 is SNHLY and CDR2 FYNNEI. This CDR3 has 15 residues. The CDR3 DNA follows: TGTGCCAGCAGTCGGACAGGAACACAAAATTCACCCCCCCACTTT. The encoded protein is CASSRTGTQNSPPHF.

The V and J genes are TRBV30 and TRBJ1-3; D is unclear. The CDR3 extends over 16 amino acids. V lost 5 bases and J lost 4, with 21 bases in between. Germline V gives CDR1 GTSNPN, CDR2 SVGIG (reference sequence). This CDR3 reads CAWGRSRVSQGNTIYF. DNA of the CDR3: TGTGCCTGGGGCCGTTCAAGGGTGTCGCAAGGAAACACCATATATTTT.

J is TRBJ1-4 and V is TRBV5-5; a possible D gene is TRBD1 (6 bases). CDR1 SGHKS and CDR2 YYEKEE come from the germline V gene (reference sequence). The CDR3 consists of 12 residues. V was clipped by 4 bases and J by 12 bases, with 13 bases between them. The CDR3 sequence is CASSGRQVQLFF. The CDR3 region has the DNA TGTGCCAGCAGCGGCCGACAGGTTCAACTGTTTTTT.

The V call is TRBV28, the J call TRBJ2-5; TRBD2 aligns across 8 bases. The CDR3 contains 14 residues. Germline lookup yields CDR1 MDHEN and CDR2 SYDVKM. V lost 5 bases, J lost 7 bases, and 9 bases stayed unmatched. CDR3 region: CASSRGGGGVTQYF. The CDR3 region has the DNA TGTGCCAGCAGTCGGGGGGGCGGAGGGGTGACCCAGTACTTC.

The rearrangement uses TRBV7-9 and TRBJ2-1; 14 nucleotides line up with TRBD2. Trimming took 5 bases from V and 4 from J; bases not matched to a gene: 4. Germline values: CDR1 SEHNR, CDR2 FQNEAQ (reference sequence). The CDR3 consists of 16 residues. This chain's CDR3 is CASSPRTSGRYNEQFF. The CDR3 DNA is TGTGCCAGCAGCCCAAGGACTAGCGGGAGGTACAATGAGCAGTTCTTC.